This T cell receptor (beta chain) was profiled in a study of T-cell reconstitution after alpha-beta-depleted transplantation in children. V was cut by 5 bases and J by 2 bases, with 18 bases left in between. This CDR3 region has 17 residues. Looked up from germline, CDR1 is SGHAT and CDR2 is FQNNGV. Findings and caveats of the study: TCRbeta diversity was high at day 60 in some patients (a result of surviving recipient T cells and thymic progenitors).

Preparation of the TCRbeta library involved a method that used unique molecular identifiers. MiXCR, run by TCRdb on the PCR reads, gives a single entry per CDR3 protein. Among about 70,000 distinct CDR3 sequences listed, approximately 10% were seen once. This clonotype was observed many times. Its antigen is as yet unknown. This chain connects TRBV11-2 to TRBJ2-2; possibly TRBD1 for D (6 bases). Sequences were derived from PBMCs, sampled before TCRalphabeta/CD19-depleted stem cell transplant. The TCR originated in a boy aged 5-17 years with acute myeloid leukemia, due to receive a stem cell transplant. The CDR3 protein is CASSEERTAVNTGELFF. The CDR3 bases are TGTGCCAGCAGCGAGGAAAGGACAGCCGTAAACACCGGGGAGCTGTTTTTT.